In this sample, the clone carrying this T cell receptor (beta chain) turned up once. What it binds is unknown. These data belong to a study of post-analysis software for immune sequencing data. About the study: Relapsing-remitting, secondary progressive and progressive-relapsing forms of multiple sclerosis all featured among disease courses. The study's findings and limits: Normalized Chao1 diversity in multiple sclerosis patients fell significantly below that of controls.

Tagging with unique molecular identifiers was a feature of the TCR beta cDNA libraries. T cells numbering roughly 1 to 10 million yielded 500,000 to 550,000 cDNA molecules. TCRdb redid the calling of the PCR reads with MiXCR, one entry per CDR3 protein. The profile shows some 700,000 distinct CDR3 sequences, 59% of them singletons. The sample taken for sequencing was blood. The TCR was taken from a girl aged 2-10 years with multiple sclerosis.

This CDR3 reads CAITGRGTGELFF. The CDR3 DNA follows: TGTGCCATCACTGGGAGAGGTACCGGGGAGCTGTTTTTT. The genes are TRBV10-3 and TRBJ2-2; D perhaps matches TRBD2 (5 bases). Trimming removed 7 bases at V and 5 bases at J, with 11 bases between. The V gene's germline CDR1 is ENHRY and CDR2 SYGVKD. CDR3 size: 13 residues.